The rows below give T cell receptor beta chains drawn from one sample of a study of shared clonotypes between healthy human individuals. The protocol was immunoSEQ multiplex PCR, while the TCRdb copy is restricted to in-frame clones and leaves out a portion. The sample includes approximately 1.5 million clones, 95% to 99% of them seen just once. The sample consisted of naive CD4+ T cells sorted from blood. These receptors all stem from a man aged 25-40 years in good health. The CDR3 runs from the conserved cysteine through the conserved F or W. The order of the fields is CDR3 DNA, CDR3 protein, V gene, J gene, D gene, clone size. The D gene is left open where the match is weak. Size is stated for part of the rows, as once, few or many counts, or as a class when the clone is expanded.

DNA: TGTGCCACCAGCAGAGATAGGGACAGGGAAGAGACCCAGTACTTC; CDR3: CATSRDRDREETQYF; V: TRBV15; J: TRBJ2-5; D: TRBD1; size: -
DNA: TGCAGCGTTGACGGGGGCGAGTGGGCCAAAAACATTCAGTACTTC; CDR3: CSVDGGEWAKNIQYF; V: TRBV29-1; J: TRBJ2-4; D: -; size: -
DNA: TGTGCCAGCACCCTAGGGCGGGGGGCTAATCAGCCCCAGCATTTT; CDR3: CASTLGRGANQPQHF; V: TRBV7-2; J: TRBJ1-5; D: -; size: -
DNA: TGTGCCAGTAGTATAGATCCAGGTTCCTACGAGCAGTACTTC; CDR3: CASSIDPGSYEQYF; V: TRBV19; J: TRBJ2-7; D: -; size: -
DNA: TGTGCCAGCACTGGACTAGCGGGAGAATACAATGAGCAGTTCTTC; CDR3: CASTGLAGEYNEQFF; V: TRBV18; J: TRBJ2-1; D: TRBD2; size: -
DNA: TGTGCCAGCAGTTTAGGGGGGGCGCATGTTCGGGGCGAGCAGTACTTC; CDR3: CASSLGGAHVRGEQYF; V: TRBV27; J: TRBJ2-7; D: -; size: -
DNA: TGTGCCAGCAGTCCCCCCCTCGTGGGAGTGGAGTACTTC; CDR3: CASSPPLVGVEYF; V: TRBV28; J: TRBJ2-7; D: -; size: once
DNA: TGTGCCAGCAGCCCGGGACTAGCGGAGACCTACGAGCAGTACTTC; CDR3: CASSPGLAETYEQYF; V: TRBV5-4; J: TRBJ2-7; D: TRBD2; size: -
DNA: TGTGCCAGCTCACCAGTGGAGGAGACCCAGTACTTC; CDR3: CASSPVEETQYF; V: TRBV18; J: TRBJ2-5; D: -; size: -
DNA: TGTGCCAGCAGCCGCGACAGCTTAGCCAAAAACATTCAGTACTTC; CDR3: CASSRDSLAKNIQYF; V: TRBV7-2; J: TRBJ2-4; D: -; size: -
DNA: TGTGCCAGCAGCTTAGCGCTAGTGGGGCGGGAGAAGTCCGGGGAGCTGTTTTTT; CDR3: CASSLALVGREKSGELFF; V: TRBV7-2; J: TRBJ2-2; D: TRBD2; size: -
DNA: TGTGCCAGCAGTGAGAGGAAGTTGTACACCGGGGAGCTGTTTTTT; CDR3: CASSERKLYTGELFF; V: TRBV2; J: TRBJ2-2; D: -; size: -
DNA: TGCAGCGCTGGACTCGGGAGGAGGGACACAGATACGCAGTATTTT; CDR3: CSAGLGRRDTDTQYF; V: TRBV29-1; J: TRBJ2-3; D: TRBD2; size: -
DNA: TGCAGCGCCGGTGACAGGGTGATCTCTGGGGCCAACGTCCTGACTTTC; CDR3: CSAGDRVISGANVLTF; V: TRBV29-1; J: TRBJ2-6; D: TRBD1; size: -
DNA: TGTGCCAGCAGCGCGGGGTCAGGGACAACTAATGAAAAACTGTTTTTT; CDR3: CASSAGSGTTNEKLFF; V: TRBV9; J: TRBJ1-4; D: -; size: -
DNA: TGTGCCAGCAGCGTGGAGTCAGGGGTCGCCTACGAGCAGTACTTC; CDR3: CASSVESGVAYEQYF; V: TRBV9; J: TRBJ2-7; D: -; size: -
DNA: TGTGCCAGCAGCCTACAGGGTTTTCAGCAGTTCTTC; CDR3: CASSLQGFQQFF; V: TRBV11-2; J: TRBJ2-1; D: -; size: -
DNA: TGTGCCAGTAGTAGGCCCCGGGGGCCTCACTATGGCTACACCTTC; CDR3: CASSRPRGPHYGYTF; V: TRBV19; J: TRBJ1-2; D: -; size: -
DNA: TGTGCCAGCTCAACACTAGCGGGATGGTACGAGCAGTACTTC; CDR3: CASSTLAGWYEQYF; V: TRBV18; J: TRBJ2-7; D: TRBD2; size: -
DNA: TGTGCCAGCAGCCAGGAGGACAGGCCCCACTATGGCTACACCTTC; CDR3: CASSQEDRPHYGYTF; V: TRBV21-1; J: TRBJ1-2; D: -; size: -
DNA: TGTGCCAGCAGCCGGGGTCCCGACCGAGATACGCAGTATTTT; CDR3: CASSRGPDRDTQYF; V: TRBV7-2; J: TRBJ2-3; D: -; size: -
DNA: TGTGCCAGTAACAATATCCAGGGGGCTAATGAGCAGTTCTTC; CDR3: CASNNIQGANEQFF; V: TRBV19; J: TRBJ2-1; D: TRBD1; size: -
DNA: TGCGCCAGCAGCTCCCCGGGCGGGAGCACAGATACGCAGTATTTT; CDR3: CASSSPGGSTDTQYF; V: TRBV5-1; J: TRBJ2-3; D: -; size: -